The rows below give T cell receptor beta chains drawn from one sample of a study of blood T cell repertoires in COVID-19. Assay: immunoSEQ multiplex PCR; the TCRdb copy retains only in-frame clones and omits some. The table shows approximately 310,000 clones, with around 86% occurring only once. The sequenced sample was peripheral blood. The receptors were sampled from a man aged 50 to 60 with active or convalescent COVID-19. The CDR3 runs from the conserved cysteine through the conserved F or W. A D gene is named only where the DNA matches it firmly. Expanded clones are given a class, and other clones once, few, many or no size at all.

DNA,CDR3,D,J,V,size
TGTGCCAGTAGTGGACAGAATCAGCCCCAGCATTTT,CASSGQNQPQHF,NA,TRBJ1-5,TRBV19,NA
TGTGCCATCAGCACTACGGACAAATACTACGAGCAGTACTTC,CAISTTDKYYEQYF,NA,TRBJ2-7,TRBV10-3,few
TGTGCCAGTAGCCTATTCGGGACAGATCAAGAGACCCAGTACTTC,CASSLFGTDQETQYF,TRBD1,TRBJ2-5,TRBV19,NA
TGTGCCAGTAGTATGGCGGTTACGGTACTCTATGGCTACACCTTC,CASSMAVTVLYGYTF,NA,TRBJ1-2,TRBV19,few
TGCGCCAGCAGCTTGGACGGGAGTTCCTACGAGCAGTACTTC,CASSLDGSSYEQYF,NA,TRBJ2-7,TRBV5-1,NA
TGCGCCAGCAGCTGGACCGGGGTGAGAGAGACCCAGTACTTC,CASSWTGVRETQYF,NA,TRBJ2-5,TRBV5-1,NA
TGTGCCATCAGTGAGTCGCGAGGGAATAAGCCAGATACGCAGTATTTT,CAISESRGNKPDTQYF,NA,TRBJ2-3,TRBV10-3,NA
TGCAGCGGCAGGCAGGGGGAGTACACTGAAGCTTTCTTT,CSGRQGEYTEAFF,TRBD1,TRBJ1-1,TRBV29-1,NA
TGTGCCAGCAGCTTAGGCGGGCAATATAATGAAAAACTGTTTTTT,CASSLGGQYNEKLFF,NA,TRBJ1-4,TRBV7-6,NA
TGTGCCTGGAGCCGGACTGACCGTAATGAAAAACTGTTTTTT,CAWSRTDRNEKLFF,NA,TRBJ1-4,TRBV30,NA
TGTGCCAGCAGCCTGGGACAGGGGAATCATTCACCCCTCCACTTT,CASSLGQGNHSPLHF,TRBD1,TRBJ1-6,TRBV7-2,NA
TGTGCCAGCTCACGAGGGCATGGCAATGAGCAGTTCTTC,CASSRGHGNEQFF,NA,TRBJ2-1,TRBV18,NA
TGTGCCAGCAGTTATGCGTTCTCTGGGGCCAACGTCCTGACTTTC,CASSYAFSGANVLTF,NA,TRBJ2-6,TRBV6-2/TRBV6-3,NA
TGTGCCAGCAGTGACACTAGCGGGGCCTCCTACAATGAGCAGTTCTTC,CASSDTSGASYNEQFF,TRBD2,TRBJ2-1,TRBV28,NA
TGTGCCAGCAGCTTAGCGAGAACAGCAGAACAGCCCCAGCATTTT,CASSLARTAEQPQHF,NA,TRBJ1-5,TRBV7-2,few
TGTGCCAGCTCAACTACCCATGCAGCTGGCTACACCTTC,CASSTTHAAGYTF,NA,TRBJ1-2,TRBV18,NA
TGTGCCATCACGGCAGGGGGAACCTACGAGCAGTACTTC,CAITAGGTYEQYF,TRBD1,TRBJ2-7,TRBV10-3,NA
TGTGCCAGTACCCCTCCGGACAGACCCTACGAGCAGTACTTC,CASTPPDRPYEQYF,NA,TRBJ2-7,TRBV19,NA
TGTGCCAGCAGCGTAAGGGGGCGCGAAAACTATGGCTACACCTTC,CASSVRGRENYGYTF,TRBD1,TRBJ1-2,TRBV5-4,NA
TGCGCCAGCAGCCCGGGACAGGCAAATGAAAAACTGTTTTTT,CASSPGQANEKLFF,TRBD1,TRBJ1-4,TRBV5-1,NA
TGCGCCAGCAGCCAAGGGACAGGGCGCTCCGGGGAGACCCAGTACTTC,CASSQGTGRSGETQYF,TRBD1,TRBJ2-5,TRBV4-1,NA
TGTGCCAGCAGTGTTGACAGTTCCTATGGCTACACCTTC,CASSVDSSYGYTF,NA,TRBJ1-2,TRBV12-3/TRBV12-4,NA
TGTGCCAGCAGCTGGGGGGTGGCGACGAGCAATGAGCAGTTCTTC,CASSWGVATSNEQFF,NA,TRBJ2-1,TRBV5-4,NA
TGTGCCAGCAGCCAAGATAGCGGGGGCCGGGGCTACACCTTC,CASSQDSGGRGYTF,NA,TRBJ1-2,TRBV3-1/TRBV3-2,NA
TGCGCCAGCAGCTTGGCAAAGGGGACAACTAATGAAAAACTGTTTTTT,CASSLAKGTTNEKLFF,NA,TRBJ1-4,TRBV5-1,NA
TGTGCCAGCGCTACAGGGATGAGAGGGCCAGAGACCCAGTACTTC,CASATGMRGPETQYF,NA,TRBJ2-5,TRBV6-5,NA
TGTGCCAGCAGCCGGGACAGGCACACAGATACGCAGTATTTT,CASSRDRHTDTQYF,TRBD1,TRBJ2-3,TRBV11-3,NA
TGTGCCAGCAGTCGACAGGGGGGTAGCTCCTACAATGAGCAGTTCTTC,CASSRQGGSSYNEQFF,TRBD1,TRBJ2-1,TRBV6-2/TRBV6-3,NA
TGTGCCAGCTCACACTCCGGGACAGGGGGCTCAGGGGAGCAGTACTTC,CASSHSGTGGSGEQYF,TRBD1,TRBJ2-7,TRBV18,NA
TGTGCCAGCGGAGATGAAAACACCATATATTTT,CASGDENTIYF,NA,TRBJ1-3,TRBV9,NA
TGTGCCAGTAGTATCTCAGGGGGTATAGAGACCCAGTACTTC,CASSISGGIETQYF,TRBD1,TRBJ2-5,TRBV19,NA
TGTGCCAGCTCACCAGGTAGGGGCGACTATGGCTACACCTTC,CASSPGRGDYGYTF,NA,TRBJ1-2,TRBV18,NA
TGCAGTGCTAGTTTACCGGGATACTATGGCTACACCTTC,CSASLPGYYGYTF,NA,TRBJ1-2,TRBV20-1,NA
TGTGCCAGCACGCCCAGGGTAGGCTATGGCTACACCTTC,CASTPRVGYGYTF,NA,TRBJ1-2,TRBV11-2,NA
TGTGCCAGCAGCCCCCTTATGTCCGTGAACACTGAAGCTTTCTTT,CASSPLMSVNTEAFF,NA,TRBJ1-1,TRBV6-5,few
TGTGCCAGCAGCCCCCGACAGGGAAGTACATATGAGCAGTTCTTC,CASSPRQGSTYEQFF,TRBD1,TRBJ2-1,TRBV7-9,NA
TGTGCCAGCAGTTTTCGGAGGGATCAGCCCCAGCATTTT,CASSFRRDQPQHF,NA,TRBJ1-5,TRBV28,NA
TGTGCCAGCAGTTTCACGTCAGAGCGCTATGGCTACACCTTC,CASSFTSERYGYTF,NA,TRBJ1-2,TRBV28,NA
TGTGCCAGCCGAGAAGACCTAGCAGTCGAGCAGTACTTC,CASREDLAVEQYF,NA,TRBJ2-7,TRBV2,NA
TGTGCCAGCAGCCAAGATACTAGTTGGGACAATGAGCAGTTCTTC,CASSQDTSWDNEQFF,NA,TRBJ2-1,TRBV3-1/TRBV3-2,NA
TGTGCCACCCGGATCGCTAGCTCCACCGGGGAGCTGTTTTTT,CATRIASSTGELFF,NA,TRBJ2-2,TRBV7-8,NA
TGTGCCAGCAGCCCCGGGACAGGGGGCTTGGGTCAGCCCCAGCATTTT,CASSPGTGGLGQPQHF,TRBD1,TRBJ1-5,TRBV3-1/TRBV3-2,NA
TGTGCCAGCTCACCAACGTCCGTAGCGGGATCGCTTCAAGAGACCCAGTACTTC,CASSPTSVAGSLQETQYF,TRBD2,TRBJ2-5,TRBV18,once
TGTGCCAGCAGCCAAGGGTCGAGCTCCTATAATTCACCCCTCCACTTT,CASSQGSSSYNSPLHF,NA,TRBJ1-6,TRBV3-1/TRBV3-2,NA
TGTGCCAGCAGCCGCCCTCTGGACAGCGGCTATGGCTACACCTTC,CASSRPLDSGYGYTF,NA,TRBJ1-2,TRBV4-2,NA
TGTGCCAGCGGCCGACCGGGATATGGCTACACCTTC,CASGRPGYGYTF,NA,TRBJ1-2,TRBV28,NA
TGTGCCAGCAGCCGACAGACAATCCCCGGCACTGAAGCTTTCTTT,CASSRQTIPGTEAFF,NA,TRBJ1-1,TRBV14,NA
TGTGCCAGCAGCGGTTACGACAGGTCTCTAGGTTTCCGGTATGGCTACACCTTC,CASSGYDRSLGFRYGYTF,NA,TRBJ1-2,TRBV9,NA
TGTGCCAGCAGCCAAATGACCAGCCAGGGTAGTGAAAAACTGTTTTTT,CASSQMTSQGSEKLFF,NA,TRBJ1-4,TRBV4-2,NA
TGTGCCAGCAGTCTTAGCCCTTTAGGTGGTTCACCCCTCCACTTT,CASSLSPLGGSPLHF,NA,TRBJ1-6,TRBV2,NA
TGTGCCAGCAGCTTAGACGGGGGGGCCTCCTACAATGAGCAGTTCTTC,CASSLDGGASYNEQFF,TRBD2,TRBJ2-1,TRBV7-3,NA